These 10 T cell receptor beta chains share one sample of origin, sequenced in a study of type 1 regulatory T cells. These receptors are not linked to any known antigen. TCRdb recomputed calls from the reads with MiXCR, one row per CDR3 protein. The repertoire holds fewer than 25,000 distinct CDR3 sequences, over 60% seen once, with around 14% in the top ten. The sample consisted of cultured T cells, either the whole culture or a sorted T cell fraction (not recorded which). Subset noted: Tr1-enriched cell product generated in vitro against host alloantigens. These TCRs come from a human donor in good health.

This clonotype was observed a few times. The J gene is TRBJ1-2, the V gene TRBV4-3; D gene ambiguous. V was cut by 4 bases and J by 3 bases, with 12 bases left in between. Germline V CDR1 and CDR2: LGHNA, YSLEER. This CDR3 is built from 14 residues. CDR3 DNA: TGCGCCAGCAGCCGCTCTGGCTATGACTATGGCTACACCTTC. As protein: CASSRSGYDYGYTF.

This clonotype was found a few times. The J gene is TRBJ2-5, the V gene TRBV7-6; possibly TRBD1 for D (6 bases). There are 16 residues in the CDR3. Trimming left V 6 bases short and J 3 bases short, with 20 bases between. The germline gives CDR1 SGHVS, CDR2 FNYEAQ. DNA of the CDR3: TGTGCCAGCAGTGGAGGTGTCGACAGGAGAAAAGAGACCCAGTACTTC. It encodes CASSGGVDRRKETQYF.

This chain links TRBV6-6 with TRBJ2-1; TRBD1 matches 9 bases. Germline V CDR1 and CDR2: MNHNY, SVGAGI (reference sequence). The ends lost 4 bases at V and 7 bases at J; junction bases unmatched: 5. This CDR3 comprises 14 residues. The CDR3 sequence is CASSFRDRANEQFF. The CDR3 nucleotides are TGTGCCAGCAGTTTCCGGGACAGGGCGAATGAGCAGTTCTTC.

Turning to this clonotype: Its ends do not fully match the called genes, so a read error is possible. This chain links TRBV12-3 or TRBV12-4 with TRBJ2-2, with TRBD2 matching over 11 bases. This CDR3 has 17 amino acids. CDR3: CASSLALAGGHTGGLFF. In DNA, the CDR3 is TGTGCCAGCAGTTTGGCCCTAGCGGGGGGACACACCGGGGGGCTGTTTTTT.

The V call is TRBV12-3 or TRBV12-4, the J call TRBJ1-2; D gene unclear. V lost 2 bases, J lost 5 bases, and 9 bases lay in between. The CDR3 length is 13 residues. This CDR3 is CASSLSGVYGYTF. In DNA, the CDR3 is TGTGCCAGCAGTTTAAGTGGCGTTTATGGCTACACCTTC.

The gene calls are TRBV27 and TRBJ2-2; 10 bases are a match to TRBD1. From germline, CDR1 is MNHEY and CDR2 SMNVEV (reference sequence). V dropped 5 bases and J dropped 4; count of bases not matched to a gene: 4. This CDR3 has 15 amino acids. The CDR3 reads CASSPWTGGTGELFF. CDR3 sequence (DNA): TGTGCCAGCAGTCCGTGGACAGGGGGCACCGGGGAGCTGTTTTTT.

This clonotype was seen a single time. The chain joins TRBV6-2 or TRBV6-3 to TRBJ1-2; TRBD1 agrees at 9 bases. Per the germline V gene, CDR1 is MNHEY and CDR2 is SVGEGT. The V gene end was trimmed by 6 bases and the J gene end by 4 bases; junction bases not matched to a gene: 9. This CDR3 is 15 amino acids long. As DNA, the CDR3 is TGTGCCAGCAGAGATCCGGGACAGGGAAGCTATGGCTACACCTTC. This sequence encodes CASRDPGQGSYGYTF.

The chain has TRBV19 and TRBJ2-2, with a weak D call TRBD2 (6 bases). Trimming pared 7 bases from V and 7 bases from J, leaving 13 bases between. The V gene's germline CDR1 is LNHDA and CDR2 SQIVND (reference sequence). CDR3 length: 13 residues. The CDR3 reads CASMKRVGGELFF. DNA of the CDR3: TGTGCCAGTATGAAGCGGGTCGGCGGGGAGCTGTTTTTT.

This chain links TRBV3-1 with TRBJ1-1; possibly TRBD1 for D (5 bases). Germline V gene lookup returns CDR1 LGHDT and CDR2 YNNKEL (reference sequence). CDR3 length: 17 residues. The V end was cut by 4 bases, the J end by 0 bases, with 18 bases between. CDR3 nucleotide sequence: TGTGCCAGCAGCCGGACCCTGGGACCGAGGATGAACACTGAAGCTTTCTTT. It translates to CASSRTLGPRMNTEAFF. Full variable domain (rest looked up from reference TRBV3-1 and TRBJ1-1): DTAVSQTPKYLVTQMGNDKSIKCEQNLGHDTMYWYKQDSKKFLKIMFSYNNKELIINETVPNRFSPKSPDKAHLNLHINSLELGDSAVYFCASSRTLGPRMNTEAFFGQGTRLTVV.

The rearrangement joins TRBV12-3 or TRBV12-4 to TRBJ1-2, with D possibly TRBD1 on 6 matching bases. V was clipped by 6 bases and J by 6 bases, with 14 bases between them. This CDR3 is built from 13 residues. In nucleotides, the CDR3 is TGTGCCAGCAGACCGACAGGTGTCAATGGCTACACCTTC. Encoded protein: CASRPTGVNGYTF.